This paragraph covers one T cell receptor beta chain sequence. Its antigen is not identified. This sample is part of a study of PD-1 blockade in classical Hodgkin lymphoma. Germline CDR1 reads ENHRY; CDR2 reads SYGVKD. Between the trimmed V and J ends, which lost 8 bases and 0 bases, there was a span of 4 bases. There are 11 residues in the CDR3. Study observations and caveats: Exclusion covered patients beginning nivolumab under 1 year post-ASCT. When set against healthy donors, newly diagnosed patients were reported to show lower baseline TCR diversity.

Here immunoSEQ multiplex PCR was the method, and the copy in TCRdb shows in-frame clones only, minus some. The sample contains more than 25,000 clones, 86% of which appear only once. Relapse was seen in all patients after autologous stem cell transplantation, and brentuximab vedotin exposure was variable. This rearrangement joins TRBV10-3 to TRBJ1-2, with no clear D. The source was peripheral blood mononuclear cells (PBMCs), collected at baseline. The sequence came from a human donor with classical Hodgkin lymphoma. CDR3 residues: CAIEANYGYTF. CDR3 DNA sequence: TGTGCCATCGAGGCTAACTATGGCTACACCTTC.